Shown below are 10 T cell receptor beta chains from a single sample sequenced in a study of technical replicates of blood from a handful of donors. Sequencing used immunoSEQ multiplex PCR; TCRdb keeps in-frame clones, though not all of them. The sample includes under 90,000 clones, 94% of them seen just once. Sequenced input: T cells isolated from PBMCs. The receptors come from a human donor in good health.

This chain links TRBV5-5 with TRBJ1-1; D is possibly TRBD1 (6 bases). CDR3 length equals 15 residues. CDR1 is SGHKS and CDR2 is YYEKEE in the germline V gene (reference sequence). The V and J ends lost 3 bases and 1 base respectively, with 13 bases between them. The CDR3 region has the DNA TGTGCCAGCAGCTGGTCCCCGGACAGGAACACTGAAGCTTTCTTT. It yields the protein CASSWSPDRNTEAFF.

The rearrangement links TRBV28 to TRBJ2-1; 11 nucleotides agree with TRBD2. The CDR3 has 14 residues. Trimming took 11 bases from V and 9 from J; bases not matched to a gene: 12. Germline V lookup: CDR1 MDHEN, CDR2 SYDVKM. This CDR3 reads CAGQLAGEVGEQFF. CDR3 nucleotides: TGTGCCGGACAACTAGCGGGAGAGGTCGGTGAGCAGTTCTTC.

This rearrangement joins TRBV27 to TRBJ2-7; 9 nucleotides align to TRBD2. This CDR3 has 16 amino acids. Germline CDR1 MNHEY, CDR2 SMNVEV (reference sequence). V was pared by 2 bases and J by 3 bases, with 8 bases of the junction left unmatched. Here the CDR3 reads CASSLEASGANYEQYF. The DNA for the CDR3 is TGTGCCAGCAGTTTAGAGGCTAGCGGGGCTAACTACGAGCAGTACTTC.

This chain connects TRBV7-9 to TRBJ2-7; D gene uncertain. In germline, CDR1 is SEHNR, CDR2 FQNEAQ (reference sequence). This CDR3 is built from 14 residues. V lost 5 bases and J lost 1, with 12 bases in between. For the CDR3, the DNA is TGTGCCAGCAGCCATTCCAGCGCGTCCTACGAGCAGTACTTC. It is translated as CASSHSSASYEQYF.

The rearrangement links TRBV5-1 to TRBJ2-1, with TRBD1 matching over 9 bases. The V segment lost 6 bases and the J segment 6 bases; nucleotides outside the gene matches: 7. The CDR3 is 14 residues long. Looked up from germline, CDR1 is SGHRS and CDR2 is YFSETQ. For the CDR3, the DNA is TGCGCCAGCACGGTGGGGACAGGGAGCAATGAGCAGTTCTTC. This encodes CASTVGTGSNEQFF.

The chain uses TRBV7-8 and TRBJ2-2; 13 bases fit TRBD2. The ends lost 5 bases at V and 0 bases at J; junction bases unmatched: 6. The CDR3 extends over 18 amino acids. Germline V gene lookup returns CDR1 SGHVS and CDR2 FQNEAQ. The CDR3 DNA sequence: TGTGCCAGCAGCCAGACGACTAGCGGGGGGACGAACACCGGGGAGCTGTTTTTT. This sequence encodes CASSQTTSGGTNTGELFF. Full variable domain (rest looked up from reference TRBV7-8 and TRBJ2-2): GAGVSQSPRYKVAKRGQDVALRCDPISGHVSLFWYQQALGQGPEFLTYFQNEAQLDKSGLPSDRFFAERPEGSVSTLKIQRTQQEDSAVYLCASSQTTSGGTNTGELFFGEGSRLTVL.

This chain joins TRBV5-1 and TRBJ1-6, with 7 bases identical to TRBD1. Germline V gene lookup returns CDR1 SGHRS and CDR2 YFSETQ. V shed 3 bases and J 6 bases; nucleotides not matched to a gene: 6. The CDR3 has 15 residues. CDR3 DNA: TGCGCCAGCAGCTCTATGGACAGGTTTAATTCACCCCTCCACTTT. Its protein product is CASSSMDRFNSPLHF.

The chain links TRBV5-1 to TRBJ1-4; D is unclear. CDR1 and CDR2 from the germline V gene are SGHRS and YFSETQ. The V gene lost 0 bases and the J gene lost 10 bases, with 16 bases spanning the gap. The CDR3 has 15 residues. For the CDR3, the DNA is TGCGCCAGCAGCTTGGAAGGGAGCCTAGACGTAAAACTGTTTTTT. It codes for CASSLEGSLDVKLFF.

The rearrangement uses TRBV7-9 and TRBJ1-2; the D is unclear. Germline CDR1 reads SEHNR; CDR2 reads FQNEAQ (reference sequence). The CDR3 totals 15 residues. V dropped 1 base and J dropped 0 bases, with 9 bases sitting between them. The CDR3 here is CASSLVGRANYGYTF. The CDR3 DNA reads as TGTGCCAGCAGCTTAGTTGGGCGGGCTAACTATGGCTACACCTTC. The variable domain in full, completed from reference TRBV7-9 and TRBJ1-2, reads DTGVSQNPRHKITKRGQNVTFRCDPISEHNRLYWYRQTLGQGPEFLTYFQNEAQLEKSRLLSDRFSAERPKGSFSTLEIQRTEQGDSAMYLCASSLVGRANYGYTFGSGTRLTVV.

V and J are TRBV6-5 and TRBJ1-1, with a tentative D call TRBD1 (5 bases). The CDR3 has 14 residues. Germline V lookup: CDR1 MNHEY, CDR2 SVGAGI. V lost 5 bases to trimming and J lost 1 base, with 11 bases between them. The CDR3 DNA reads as TGTGCCAGCAGTGCGACAGACCAGAACACTGAAGCTTTCTTT. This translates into CASSATDQNTEAFF.